A selection of T cell receptor beta chains follows, all from one sample in a study of blood T cell repertoires in COVID-19. Measured with immunoSEQ multiplex PCR; TCRdb has only the in-frame clones, and not every one. Of about 320,000 clones listed, around 90% are singletons. The sample was PBMCs or T cells enriched from blood (not recorded which). These receptors all stem from a man aged 60 to 75 who had recovered from COVID-19. Each CDR3 is given with its conserved first and last residue. Each record gives: V gene, J gene, D gene, clone size, CDR3 DNA, CDR3 protein. The D gene is left open where the match is weak. Expanded clones are given a class, and other clones once, few, many or no size at all.

V: TRBV28; J: TRBJ2-5; D: NA; size: NA; DNA: TGTGCCAGCAGTCGAGGAGGGGCTAAAGAGACCCAGTACTTC; CDR3: CASSRGGAKETQYF
V: TRBV28; J: TRBJ1-5; D: TRBD1; size: NA; DNA: TGTGCCAGCAGTGGTTTGGGGACAGGGGCTCTCTTTAGCAATCAGCCCCAGCATTTT; CDR3: CASSGLGTGALFSNQPQHF
V: TRBV5-1; J: TRBJ2-3; D: NA; size: NA; DNA: TGCGCCAGCAGCTTGGCCAGGGCAGGTAGCACAGATACGCAGTATTTT; CDR3: CASSLARAGSTDTQYF
V: TRBV24-1; J: TRBJ2-1; D: TRBD2; size: NA; DNA: TGTGCCACCAGTGATTTCTCTGCGGGAGGTCGATATGAGCAGTTCTTC; CDR3: CATSDFSAGGRYEQFF
V: TRBV24-1; J: TRBJ2-2; D: NA; size: NA; DNA: TGTGCCACCAGTGATTCCAGGGGCCCGAACACCGGGGAGCTGTTTTTT; CDR3: CATSDSRGPNTGELFF
V: TRBV7-3; J: TRBJ2-3; D: NA; size: NA; DNA: TGTGCCAGCAGCGGTTCGGGTTTTGGTACGCAGTATTTT; CDR3: CASSGSGFGTQYF
V: TRBV5-1; J: TRBJ1-4; D: NA; size: NA; DNA: TGCGCCAGCAGCAGTGGTCCTACAGGGGAAAAACTGTTTTTT; CDR3: CASSSGPTGEKLFF
V: TRBV18; J: TRBJ2-2; D: NA; size: NA; DNA: TGTGCCAGCTCACCAGGGCAGGTTGGGACCGGGGAGCTGTTTTTT; CDR3: CASSPGQVGTGELFF
V: TRBV7-9; J: TRBJ1-4; D: NA; size: NA; DNA: TGTGCCAGCAGCTCCACCCTCGGGTCGGGGGGTCAGGGAGGAAAACTGTTTTTT; CDR3: CASSSTLGSGGQGGKLFF
V: TRBV4-2; J: TRBJ2-1; D: TRBD2; size: NA; DNA: TGTGCCAGCAGCCGAGGACTAGCGGGAGACTACAATGAGCAGTTCTTC; CDR3: CASSRGLAGDYNEQFF
V: TRBV10-1; J: TRBJ2-7; D: NA; size: NA; DNA: TGCGCCAACCCTGGACAGTCCTACGAGCAGTACTTC; CDR3: CANPGQSYEQYF
V: TRBV19; J: TRBJ1-2; D: TRBD1; size: NA; DNA: TGTGCCAGTAGTACCCGGACAGGGGACGGCTACACCTTC; CDR3: CASSTRTGDGYTF
V: TRBV10-2; J: TRBJ1-3; D: TRBD1; size: NA; DNA: TGCGCCAGCAGGGGACAGGGAAACACCATATATTTT; CDR3: CASRGQGNTIYF
V: TRBV28; J: TRBJ2-2; D: NA; size: NA; DNA: TGTGCCAGCAGTTTTAAGGCAGGGGTCACCGGGGAGCTGTTTTTT; CDR3: CASSFKAGVTGELFF
V: TRBV11-3; J: TRBJ2-7; D: NA; size: NA; DNA: TGTGCCAGCAGCTTACGGGGATCGTACGAGCAGTACTTC; CDR3: CASSLRGSYEQYF
V: TRBV10-3; J: TRBJ1-5; D: NA; size: NA; DNA: TGTGCCATCAGTGAGTCATGGAGGCAGCCCCAGCATTTT; CDR3: CAISESWRQPQHF
V: TRBV6-1; J: TRBJ2-7; D: TRBD2; size: few; DNA: TGTGCCAGCAGTGAAGCCGGGACTAACTACGAGCAGTACTTC; CDR3: CASSEAGTNYEQYF
V: TRBV19; J: TRBJ1-3; D: NA; size: few; DNA: TGTGCCAGTACCATATTGAATTACGGGGAGCCCGGGCACACCATATATTTT; CDR3: CASTILNYGEPGHTIYF
V: TRBV7-9; J: TRBJ1-3; D: TRBD1; size: NA; DNA: TGTGCCAGCAGCCCCGGGACAGGGGATCGGGGAAACACCATATATTTT; CDR3: CASSPGTGDRGNTIYF
V: TRBV5-1; J: TRBJ2-3; D: NA; size: NA; DNA: TGCGCCAGCAGCCCCGTTGCAGATACGCAGTATTTT; CDR3: CASSPVADTQYF
V: TRBV19; J: TRBJ1-5; D: NA; size: NA; DNA: TGTGCCAGTAATAACAGGGCTAGCAATCAGCCCCAGCATTTT; CDR3: CASNNRASNQPQHF
V: TRBV12-3/TRBV12-4; J: TRBJ1-1; D: NA; size: NA; DNA: TGTGCCAGCGGATTAGGCGCTGAAGCTTTCTTT; CDR3: CASGLGAEAFF
V: TRBV19; J: TRBJ1-5; D: NA; size: NA; DNA: TGTGCCAGTAGTCCCCTACAGGGTAGCAATCAGCCCCAGCATTTT; CDR3: CASSPLQGSNQPQHF
V: TRBV2; J: TRBJ2-1; D: TRBD2; size: NA; DNA: TGTGCCAGCATGGGGACTAGCGGGAGCAATGAGCAGTTCTTC; CDR3: CASMGTSGSNEQFF
V: TRBV28; J: TRBJ2-7; D: NA; size: NA; DNA: TGTGCCAGCAGGACGGGAGAGTCCTACGAGCAGTACTTC; CDR3: CASRTGESYEQYF
V: TRBV14; J: TRBJ1-2; D: NA; size: NA; DNA: TGTGCCAGCAGCCAAGTCATGGAGGGGAATGGCTACACCTTC; CDR3: CASSQVMEGNGYTF
V: TRBV5-4; J: TRBJ2-1; D: TRBD2; size: NA; DNA: TGTGCCAGAGGGGACAGGCCGGGACTAGCGGCCAATGAGCAGTTCTTC; CDR3: CARGDRPGLAANEQFF
V: TRBV12-3/TRBV12-4; J: TRBJ1-5; D: NA; size: NA; DNA: TGTGCCAGCAGCCATCAGGGGTTTCAGCCCCAGCATTTT; CDR3: CASSHQGFQPQHF
V: TRBV9; J: TRBJ2-7; D: TRBD2; size: NA; DNA: TGTGCCAGCAGCGTAGGTGTTAGCGGGTTATACGAGCAGTACTTC; CDR3: CASSVGVSGLYEQYF
V: TRBV29-1; J: TRBJ2-3; D: TRBD2; size: NA; DNA: TGCAGCGGGCTAGCGGGAGGGAACACAGATACGCAGTATTTT; CDR3: CSGLAGGNTDTQYF
V: TRBV2; J: TRBJ2-2; D: TRBD1; size: once; DNA: TGTGCCAGCAGTGTAACAGGGGGCGTGAACACCGGGGAGCTGTTTTTT; CDR3: CASSVTGGVNTGELFF
V: TRBV6-5; J: TRBJ1-4; D: TRBD1; size: once; DNA: TGTGCCATCGGACAGGGTACCGGTAATGAAAAACTGTTTTTT; CDR3: CAIGQGTGNEKLFF
V: TRBV3-1/TRBV3-2; J: TRBJ2-7; D: TRBD1; size: NA; DNA: TGTGCCAGCAGCCAGTGGACAGGGGGAATCAACGAGCAGTACTTC; CDR3: CASSQWTGGINEQYF
V: TRBV29-1; J: TRBJ1-2; D: NA; size: NA; DNA: TGCAGCGTTGAAGGAGACTTCTATGGCTACACCTTC; CDR3: CSVEGDFYGYTF
V: TRBV19; J: TRBJ2-5; D: NA; size: NA; DNA: TGTGCCAGTTCGGACCTTCCGGGACAAAGAAACTGGCAGACCCAGTACTTC; CDR3: CASSDLPGQRNWQTQYF
V: TRBV18; J: TRBJ2-3; D: TRBD1; size: NA; DNA: TGTGCCAGCTCACCACTACAGGGGAGTGGCACAGATACGCAGTATTTT; CDR3: CASSPLQGSGTDTQYF
V: TRBV5-1; J: TRBJ2-3; D: TRBD1; size: NA; DNA: TGCGCCAGCAGCTCCTGGACAGGGGGCGAGACAGATACGCAGTATTTT; CDR3: CASSSWTGGETDTQYF
V: TRBV4-3; J: TRBJ1-2; D: NA; size: NA; DNA: TGCGCCAGCAGCCAAGACCCCCGACAGGCCAATGGGGATGGCTACACCTTC; CDR3: CASSQDPRQANGDGYTF
V: TRBV28; J: TRBJ1-6; D: NA; size: NA; DNA: TGTGCCAGCAGTCCCGGCGACAGCTTCTATAATTCACCCCTCCACTTT; CDR3: CASSPGDSFYNSPLHF
V: TRBV28; J: TRBJ2-2; D: NA; size: NA; DNA: TGTGCCAGCAGTTTCCTCGGTACCCGGACCGGGGAGCTGTTTTTT; CDR3: CASSFLGTRTGELFF
V: TRBV7-2; J: TRBJ1-3; D: NA; size: NA; DNA: TGTGCCAGCAGCGCCCAGGTCTCTGGAAACACCATATATTTT; CDR3: CASSAQVSGNTIYF